The entry below gives a single T cell receptor beta chain sequence along with its context. The data were obtained in a study of shared clonotypes between healthy human individuals. The study drew its donors from healthy HIV-negative adults without recent acute infections or vaccinations. Sorted-subset replicate PCR reactions were performed with approximately 200 ng DNA, corresponding to roughly 27,000 T cell genomes. The authors' processing: For the immunoSEQ data, sequences were junction-only without quality scores, so filtering differed. TCRdb keeps only in-frame clones here, not all; method: immunoSEQ multiplex PCR. V and J calls and clone size are as listed in that table; D and trimming were resolved from the DNA. The sample has around 1 million clones; 60% to 85% are singletons. V dropped 0 bases and J dropped 1 base, with 15 bases sitting between them. Per germline, CDR1 LNHNV and CDR2 YYDKDF (reference sequence). The CDR3 covers 17 residues.

The TCR was taken from a man younger than 35 in good health. V usage is TRBV15 and J usage is TRBJ1-2; D not certain. Input material: memory CD4+ T cells sorted from blood. Subset reported: CD45RA-negative fraction. CDR3 nucleotides: TGTGCCACCAGCAGAGATCGCGGACCCGGAGGTAACTATGGCTACACCTTC. It encodes CATSRDRGPGGNYGYTF.